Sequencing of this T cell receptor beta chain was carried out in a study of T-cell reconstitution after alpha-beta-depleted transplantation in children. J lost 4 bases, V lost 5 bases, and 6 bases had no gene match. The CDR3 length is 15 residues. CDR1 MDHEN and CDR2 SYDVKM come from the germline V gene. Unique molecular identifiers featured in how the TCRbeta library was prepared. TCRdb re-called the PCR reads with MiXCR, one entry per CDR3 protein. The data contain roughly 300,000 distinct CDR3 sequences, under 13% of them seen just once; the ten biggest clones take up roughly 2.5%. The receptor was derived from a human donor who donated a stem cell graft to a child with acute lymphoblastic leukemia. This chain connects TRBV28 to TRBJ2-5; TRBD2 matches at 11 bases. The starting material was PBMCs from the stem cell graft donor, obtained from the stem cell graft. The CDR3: CASSRVAGGPETQYF. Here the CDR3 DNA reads TGTGCCAGCAGTCGGGTAGCGGGAGGGCCAGAGACCCAGTACTTC.